A selection of T cell receptor beta chains follows, all from one sample in a study of glioma-infiltrating T cells. MiXCR, applied by TCRdb to the multiplex PCR reads, yields one record per CDR3 protein. The sample has around 99,000 distinct CDR3 sequences; less than 30% are singletons. Sequencing input: glioma tissue, nonneoplastic brain tissue, or PBMCs (not recorded which). The receptors originated from a human donor with low-grade glioma or glioblastoma, undergoing nonglioma brain surgery, or in good health (not recorded which). The CDR3 runs from the conserved cysteine through the conserved F or W. A D gene is named only where the DNA matches it firmly.

CDR3,V,J,D
CASSLYLAGAKNIQYF,TRBV7-2,TRBJ2-4,TRBD2
CASMEGEETQYF,TRBV19,TRBJ2-5,.
CASSLKDGGVSYNEQFF,TRBV7-2,TRBJ2-1,.
CASSPGQLSSYNSPLHF,TRBV18,TRBJ1-6,.
CASSYRGQSTDTQYF,TRBV6-5,TRBJ2-3,TRBD1
CASSPRRGLSYNEQFF,TRBV9,TRBJ2-1,.
CASILGGLANTGELFF,TRBV28,TRBJ2-2,.
CASRLGLVNEYDTQYF,TRBV3-1,TRBJ2-3,TRBD2
CATSDPGSGANVLTF,TRBV24-1,TRBJ2-6,.
CATSTSGDDEQFF,TRBV10-3,TRBJ2-1,TRBD2
CASSPGTGFNTEAFF,TRBV18,TRBJ1-1,.
CASSDFGTGPSGNTIYF,TRBV25-1,TRBJ1-3,TRBD1
CASSQDPLGGLVTEAFF,TRBV4-3,TRBJ1-1,.
CASSFELAGGNNEQFF,TRBV6-1,TRBJ2-1,TRBD2
CATSRVRSNYEQYF,TRBV15,TRBJ2-7,.
CASSSTGVQPQHF,TRBV7-2,TRBJ1-5,TRBD1
CASTQEGRYLNGAFF,TRBV28,TRBJ1-1,.
CASSLESGPGNTIYF,TRBV7-9,TRBJ1-3,.
CSAKRTGGNTIYF,TRBV29-1,TRBJ1-3,TRBD1
CASSGEGFLGQPQSF,TRBV6-5,TRBJ1-5,.
CASSSRTGGNYGYTF,TRBV28,TRBJ1-2,TRBD1
CAWKLGQGYTF,TRBV30,TRBJ1-2,.
CASSSRGPYGYTF,TRBV7-9,TRBJ1-2,.
CASSLGWNEQFF,TRBV6-2/TRBV6-3,TRBJ2-1,.
CASSPDGRDNQPQHF,TRBV7-2,TRBJ1-5,.
CSAISGSAYEQYF,TRBV29-1,TRBJ2-7,.
CAWKLGLALDNEQFF,TRBV30,.,TRBD2
CASSRPGYTEAFF,TRBV6-6,TRBJ1-1,.
CASTRRQVENNEQFF,TRBV2,TRBJ2-1,.
CASSSFSSWAKNIQYF,TRBV7-2,TRBJ2-4,.
CASSIEASSYNEQFF,TRBV19,TRBJ2-1,.
CSTAGGQLNEQIF,TRBV6-2/TRBV6-3,TRBJ2-1,TRBD1